Shown below are 25 T cell receptor beta chains from a single sample sequenced in a study of blood T cell repertoires in COVID-19. Measured with immunoSEQ multiplex PCR; TCRdb has only the in-frame clones, and not every one. Among 90,000 to 120,000 clones listed, more than 70% were seen once. Sequenced sample: peripheral blood. Receptor source: a man aged 65 to 79 with acute or convalescent COVID-19.

V usage is TRBV11-3 and J usage is TRBJ2-1; 7 bases fit TRBD2. The CDR3 totals 18 residues. CDR1 is SGHNT and CDR2 is YENEEA in the germline V gene. The V segment lost 2 bases and the J segment 0 bases; nucleotides outside the gene matches: 10. For the CDR3, the DNA is TGTGCCAGCAGCTTAAATGGACACTCGGGGGGCTCCTACAATGAGCAGTTCTTC. As protein: CASSLNGHSGGSYNEQFF.

The chain carries TRBV9 and TRBJ2-3; 9 positions match TRBD2. The germline V gene has CDR1 SGDLS and CDR2 YYNGEE. This CDR3 region has 17 residues. Unmatched junction bases numbered 5, after V lost 0 bases and J lost 0 bases. The CDR3 loop is CASSVGLAGLSTDTQYF. In DNA, the CDR3 is TGTGCCAGCAGCGTAGGGCTAGCGGGACTGAGCACAGATACGCAGTATTTT.

V usage is TRBV5-6 and J usage is TRBJ2-1, with 9 bases matching TRBD1. CDR3 length: 16 amino acids. V was pared by 0 bases and J by 4 bases, with 5 bases of the junction left unmatched. The germline gives CDR1 SGHDT, CDR2 YYEEEE. The chain's CDR3 is CASSLALGQGYNEQFF. CDR3 sequence (DNA): TGTGCCAGCAGCTTGGCCCTGGGACAGGGTTACAATGAGCAGTTCTTC.

The gene calls are TRBV5-1 and TRBJ2-3; 10 bases are shared with TRBD2. The CDR3 totals 15 residues. V was pared by 0 bases and J by 7 bases, with 5 bases of the junction left unmatched. The germline CDR1 and CDR2 sequences are SGHRS and YFSETQ. Written as DNA, the CDR3 is TGCGCCAGCAGCTTGGAGGTTAGCGGGGGGTATACGCAGTATTTT. As protein: CASSLEVSGGYTQYF.

This clone has just a few counts. The chain combines TRBV6-6 with TRBJ1-2, with TRBD1 matching 8 bases. The CDR3 runs 16 residues. CDR1 and CDR2 (germline): MNHNY, SVGAGI (reference sequence). J was trimmed by 3 bases and V by 5 bases; bases with no gene match: 11. The CDR3 spells CASSPHAGQGDYGYTF. CDR3 coding DNA: TGTGCCAGCAGTCCTCACGCAGGACAGGGAGACTATGGCTACACCTTC.

The chain has TRBV6-2 or TRBV6-3 and TRBJ2-5; TRBD2 matches 9 bases. Germline lookup yields CDR1 MNHEY and CDR2 SVGEGT. With V trimmed by 3 bases and J by 12 bases, 8 bases remained unmatched. This CDR3 has 13 amino acids. The CDR3 sequence: CASSYGTSSPEYF. Here the CDR3 DNA reads TGTGCCAGCAGTTATGGGACTAGCTCCCCGGAGTACTTC.

The chain employs TRBV11-1 and TRBJ2-2; D not resolved. V lost 0 bases and J 3 bases, leaving 5 bases between the germline ends. The germline V gene has CDR1 SGHAT and CDR2 FQDESV (reference sequence). The CDR3 has 14 amino acids. DNA of the CDR3: TGTGCCAGCAGCTTAGCTATGTACACCGGGGAGCTGTTTTTT. It translates to CASSLAMYTGELFF.

By sample share, this clone is medium-sized. The chain couples TRBV25-1 to TRBJ2-3; the match to TRBD2 covers 11 bases. This CDR3 is built from 15 residues. Germline loops: CDR1 MGHDK, CDR2 SYGVNS. V dropped 3 bases and J dropped 5; count of bases not matched to a gene: 4. CDR3 region: CASSEITSGGDTQYF. In DNA, the CDR3 is TGTGCCAGCAGTGAGATTACTAGCGGGGGAGATACGCAGTATTTT.

This chain links TRBV14 with TRBJ1-2; D call uncertain. The CDR3 runs to 15 residues. Looked up from germline, CDR1 is SGHDN and CDR2 is FVKESK. Trimming removed 1 base at V and 5 bases at J, with 14 bases between. The CDR3 DNA reads as TGTGCCAGCAGCCAAGTCCTGGGCAGTGGATATGGCTACACCTTC. Its translation: CASSQVLGSGYGYTF.

V and J are TRBV27 and TRBJ1-2; 7 nucleotides align to TRBD1. This CDR3 spans 14 amino acids. Trimming at V came to 5 bases and at J to 8 bases, leaving 11 bases not matched to a gene. Germline CDR1 reads MNHEY; CDR2 reads SMNVEV (reference sequence). CDR3 DNA: TGTGCCAGCAGTCCTAGGTTTACAGGGGAGGGCTACACCTTC. Its protein is CASSPRFTGEGYTF.

Only one count was recorded for this clone. Other DNA sequences of this sample code for an identical CDR3. The chain combines TRBV5-1 with TRBJ1-4; D ambiguous. Trimming removed 0 bases from V and 3 bases from J, with 12 bases in between. Germline V gives CDR1 SGHRS, CDR2 YFSETQ. There are 16 residues in the CDR3. The CDR3 reads CASSLGRGQPNEKLFF. Written as DNA, the CDR3 is TGCGCCAGCAGCTTGGGTAGAGGGCAGCCTAATGAAAAACTGTTTTTT.

The chain joins TRBV7-2 to TRBJ1-2; TRBD1 aligns across 8 bases. The CDR3 has 16 amino acids. Germline V gives CDR1 SGHTA, CDR2 FQGNSA. The V and J ends lost 4 bases and 0 bases, in that order; junction bases with no gene match: 7. The CDR3 protein is CASSSGGARANYGYTF. The CDR3 nucleotides are TGTGCCAGCAGCTCAGGGGGCGCGCGGGCTAACTATGGCTACACCTTC.

Only a few counts were recorded for this clone. The chain combines TRBV19 with TRBJ1-5; 7 nucleotides align to TRBD1. Germline CDR1 is LNHDA and CDR2 is SQIVND (reference sequence). The CDR3 has 12 residues. V lost 4 bases and J lost 12; bases outside the gene matches: 6. CDR3 in amino acids: CASSTSGTDQHF. The DNA for the CDR3 is TGTGCCAGTAGTACCTCCGGGACAGACCAGCATTTT.

V and J are TRBV24-1 and TRBJ2-2; D remains unclear. V was shortened by 4 bases and J by 8 bases, with 7 bases between the two germline ends. Germline V CDR1 and CDR2: KGHDR, SFDVKD. The CDR3 contains 12 residues. This CDR3 is CATSDVYGELFF. CDR3 nucleotides: TGTGCCACCAGTGACGTCTATGGGGAGCTGTTTTTT.

The rearrangement joins TRBV6-1 to TRBJ1-1; D gene ambiguous. The CDR3 spans 14 residues. Deletions cut 2 bases from V and 3 bases from J, with 10 bases between. Looked up from germline, CDR1 is MNHNS and CDR2 is SASEGT. This chain's CDR3 is CASSENQAHTEAFF. The CDR3, as DNA: TGTGCCAGCAGTGAAAACCAGGCACACACTGAAGCTTTCTTT.

V gene TRBV19 combines with J gene TRBJ1-6; D ambiguous. CDR3 length equals 15 residues. V was clipped by 3 bases and J by 7 bases, with 13 bases between them. Germline V gives CDR1 LNHDA, CDR2 SQIVND (reference sequence). In DNA form, the CDR3 reads TGTGCCAGTAGTATCGGCGGATCCCTGAATTCACCCCTCCACTTT. Its translation: CASSIGGSLNSPLHF.

V and J are TRBV6-5 and TRBJ2-7, with 7 bases that match TRBD1. CDR3 length equals 16 residues. Germline trimming cut 0 bases from V and 4 bases from J; bases unmatched to any gene: 9. CDR1 and CDR2 (germline): MNHEY, SVGAGI. In DNA, the CDR3 is TGTGCCAGCAGTTACTCGATGGTAGGGGGCGGATACGAGCAGTACTTC. Translated: CASSYSMVGGGYEQYF.

The CDR3 region is CASSPGGRNTIYF. DNA of the CDR3: TGTGCCAGCAGCCCAGGGGGCAGGAACACCATATATTTT. The V and J genes are TRBV7-2 and TRBJ1-3; 8 positions match TRBD1. V dropped 5 bases and J dropped 7; count of bases not matched to a gene: 4. Germline V gene sequence: CDR1 SGHTA, CDR2 FQGNSA. The CDR3 covers 13 residues.

J is TRBJ2-3 and V is TRBV5-4, with D possibly being TRBD1 (6 bases). Between the trimmed V and J ends, which lost 0 bases and 3 bases, there was a span of 11 bases. Germline V gives CDR1 SGHNT, CDR2 YYREEE (reference sequence). The length of the CDR3 is 15 residues. CDR3 region: CASSLEGVRTDTQYF. DNA of the CDR3: TGTGCCAGCAGCTTGGAGGGGGTAAGGACAGATACGCAGTATTTT.

The chain uses TRBV7-2 and TRBJ1-5; no clear D. Trimming shortened V by 0 bases and J by 7 bases, and 7 bases separated the two germline ends. This CDR3 comprises 13 residues. The germline CDR1 and CDR2 sequences are SGHTA and FQGNSA. For the CDR3, the DNA is TGTGCCAGCAGCTTAGCCTCTGGCCAGCCCCAGCATTTT. The encoded protein is CASSLASGQPQHF.

This chain uses TRBV19 with TRBJ1-2; weak D call: TRBD1 (5 bases). Germline V CDR1 and CDR2: LNHDA, SQIVND (reference sequence). Trimming pared 7 bases from V and 2 bases from J, leaving 14 bases between. This CDR3 is built from 14 residues. The CDR3 DNA reads TGTGCCAGTAAGAGGCAGGGCTCAAACTATGGCTACACCTTC. Translated: CASKRQGSNYGYTF.

As regards this clone: Other nucleotide sequences in the sample specify the same CDR3. The chain couples TRBV29-1 to TRBJ2-5; D possibly corresponds to TRBD1 (5 bases). This CDR3 comprises 13 residues. V lost 6 bases, J lost 2 bases, and 13 bases lay in between. In germline, CDR1 is SQVTM, CDR2 ANQGSEA. The CDR3 nucleotides read TGCAGCGTGGGGCTAACTAAGCAAGAGACCCAGTACTTC. It encodes CSVGLTKQETQYF.

The chain combines TRBV19 with TRBJ1-3; D remains ambiguous. Trimming cost V 6 bases and J 4 bases, with 4 bases left between them. Germline V gene lookup returns CDR1 LNHDA and CDR2 SQIVND (reference sequence). The CDR3 extends over 11 amino acids. The CDR3 DNA reads as TGTGCCAGTAGACTGGGAAACACCATATATTTT. It is translated as CASRLGNTIYF.

This chain uses TRBV2 with TRBJ1-2; 8 bases are shared with TRBD1. From germline, CDR1 is SNHLY and CDR2 FYNNEI. The CDR3 runs to 13 residues. Germline trimming cut 6 bases from V and 6 bases from J; bases unmatched to any gene: 6. The CDR3 here is CASSLGTGNGYTF. The CDR3 DNA follows: TGTGCCAGCAGCCTCGGGACAGGCAATGGCTACACCTTC.

V is TRBV2 and J is TRBJ1-2, with TRBD1 identical over 9 bases. The CDR3 has 16 residues. Germline V lookup: CDR1 SNHLY, CDR2 FYNNEI. After removal of 1 base from V and 1 base from J, the junction contained 4 bases not matched to a gene. CDR3 sequence: CASSEVGTGFNYGYTF. The CDR3 bases are TGTGCCAGCAGTGAAGTAGGGACAGGGTTTAACTATGGCTACACCTTC.